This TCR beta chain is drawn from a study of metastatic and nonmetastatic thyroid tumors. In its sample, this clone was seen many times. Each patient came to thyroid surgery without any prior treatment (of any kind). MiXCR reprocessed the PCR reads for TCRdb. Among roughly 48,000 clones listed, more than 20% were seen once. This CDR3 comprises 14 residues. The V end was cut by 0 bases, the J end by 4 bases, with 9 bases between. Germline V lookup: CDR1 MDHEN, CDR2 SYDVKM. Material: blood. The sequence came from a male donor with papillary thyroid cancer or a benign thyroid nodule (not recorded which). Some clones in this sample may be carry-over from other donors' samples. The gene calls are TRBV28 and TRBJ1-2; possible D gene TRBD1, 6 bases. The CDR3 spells CASSLWDSTYGYTF. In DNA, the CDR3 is TGTGCCAGCAGTTTATGGGACAGTACCTATGGCTACACCTTC.